The 5 T cell receptor beta chains given below trace back to one sample, sequenced in a study of T cells in Graves' hyperthyroidism and ophthalmopathy. Template material for amplifying TCR beta CDR3 regions consisted of RNA transcripts. HTBI primers were the set used in a first-round RT-PCR of the TCR CDR3. TCRdb re-derived calls from the multiplex PCR reads in MiXCR, one entry per CDR3 protein. The sample includes hundreds of thousands of distinct CDR3 sequences, roughly 14% of them seen just once. Sequenced material: blood. All receptors come from a woman in her forties with Graves' ophthalmopathy.

The genes are TRBV7-3 and TRBJ2-7; TRBD2 aligns across 9 bases. V shed 3 bases, J shed 6 bases, and the junction held 12 bases outside the gene matches. CDR3 length: 16 amino acids. Germline CDR1 is SGHTA and CDR2 is FQGTGA. The CDR3 reads CASSFGLANIPGEQYF. The CDR3 DNA reads as TGTGCCAGCAGCTTTGGACTAGCGAACATCCCGGGCGAGCAGTACTTC.

This clonotype was picked up many times. The chain joins TRBV14 to TRBJ1-2, with TRBD1 matching 7 bases. The CDR3 runs 15 residues. Germline CDR1 SGHDN, CDR2 FVKESK. V shed 0 bases and J 0 bases; nucleotides not matched to a gene: 1. The CDR3 DNA is TGTGCCAGCAGCCAAGAGACAGGGCCTAACTATGGCTACACCTTC. This translates into CASSQETGPNYGYTF.

This clonotype was seen at least ten times. J is TRBJ1-5 and V is TRBV20-1, with TRBD1 matching over 8 bases. This CDR3 is built from 13 residues. CDR1 DFQATT and CDR2 SNEGSKA come from the germline V gene (reference sequence). V trimming: 7 bases; J trimming: 2 bases; junction bases outside the gene matches: 4. The CDR3 loop reads CSVPGQGNQPQHF. The CDR3 nucleotides are TGCAGTGTACCGGGACAGGGCAATCAGCCCCAGCATTTT.

This clonotype occurred many times. The chain combines TRBV6-1 with TRBJ1-1; the D is unclear. Germline V gene data show CDR1 as MNHNS and CDR2 as SASEGT. The CDR3 spans 15 residues. The V end lost 6 bases, the J end lost 0 bases, and 14 bases lay between the germline ends. CDR3 DNA: TGTGCCAGCAGGACCCAGACGACGGTGAACACTGAAGCTTTCTTT. This encodes CASRTQTTVNTEAFF.

This clonotype was observed many times. The chain joins TRBV6-2 or TRBV6-3 to TRBJ1-5, with D uncertain. V was cut by 8 bases and J by 0 bases, with 11 bases left in between. This CDR3 comprises 14 residues. CDR1 is MNHEY, CDR2 SVGEGT, per germline. The CDR3 coding sequence is TGTGCCAGCGGCTCAAGAAATAGCAATCAGCCCCAGCATTTT. This translates into CASGSRNSNQPQHF.